A single TCR beta chain is shown here with its context. V was trimmed by 2 bases and J by 5 bases, leaving 11 bases between them. The CDR3 spans 14 residues. The germline CDR1 and CDR2 sequences are SGHRS and YFSETQ. The sample originates from a study of blood T cell repertoires in COVID-19. For the study at large: The samples span acute and convalescent COVID-19 from the United States, Italy and Spain. Sources were T cells, B-cell-depleted T cells, or PBMCs; the material itself was cDNA or gDNA.

Per the study methods: Reference gene primers were amplified, and this amplification served to estimate nucleated cell counts. TCRdb's table, derived via immunoSEQ multiplex PCR, lists solely in-frame clones and lacks some. From that table come the V and J calls and clone size; the DNA was used to work out D and trimming. This sample has some 25,000 clones, with around 91% found just once. The rearrangement uses TRBV5-1 and TRBJ1-5, with TRBD1 as a possible D gene (6 bases). What was sequenced was peripheral blood. This clonotype originated in a man between 65 and 80 years old with acute or convalescent COVID-19. CDR3 sequence reads: CASSLQGTDQPQHF. As DNA, the CDR3 is TGCGCCAGCAGCTTACAGGGTACCGATCAGCCCCAGCATTTT.